This TCR beta chain is from a study of lymphopenia after photon versus proton radiotherapy. Findings of the study overall: Post-nadir diversity loss with photons came from oligoclonal expansion, particularly CD8+ Temra cells. Proton therapy kept repertoires fairly stable, unlike photons, which gained effector/memory cells.

Sequenced by immunoSEQ multiplex PCR; TCRdb stores in-frame clones only, minus some. The profile shows around 150,000 clones, approximately 86% of them singletons. The CDR3 contains 14 residues. The germline gives CDR1 LNHNV, CDR2 YYDKDF (reference sequence). Deletions cut 1 base from V and 0 bases from J, with 4 bases between. This clone was detected once. The antigen is unknown. The source of this sequence is a man aged 45-60 years with gastric cancer. The V call is TRBV15, the J call TRBJ1-3; no firm D call. Sample: peripheral blood, taken from a patient treated with photon-based radiotherapy. CDR3 DNA: TGTGCCACCAGCAGAGGTGGCTCTGGAAACACCATATATTTT. Amino acids: CATSRGGSGNTIYF.